This is a list of T cell receptor beta chains from one sample in a study of T cell repertoires in cytomegalovirus infection. Which antigens these TCRs recognize remains unknown. TCRdb reprocessed the reads via MiXCR and lists one record per CDR3 protein. The table lists around 770,000 distinct CDR3 sequences, almost 30% of them singletons. The specimen was cultured CD8+ T cells from PBMCs, collected from culture after CMV antigen stimulation. The receptor set was obtained from a human donor in good health (CMV status not recorded). Some clones in this sample may be carry-over from other donors' samples. Each CDR3 is given with its conserved first and last residue. The D gene is left open where the match is weak. Clone size appears in some rows only: once, few, many, or a class for an expanded clone.

V	size	D	J	DNA	CDR3
TRBV6-1	few	TRBD1	TRBJ1-6	TGTGCCAGCACCTTACAGGGGCCTCTGGATTCTGGGCCTGATTCACCCCTCCACTTT	CASTLQGPLDSGPDSPLHF
TRBV25-1	NA	NA	TRBJ2-1	TGTGCCACCACTAGCTCATATGAGCAGTTCTTC	CATTSSYEQFF
TRBV19	NA	TRBD1	TRBJ2-1	TGTGCCAGTAGTATCTCCAACAGGGGCCATGAGCAGTTCTTC	CASSISNRGHEQFF
TRBV27	few	TRBD1	TRBJ1-6	TGTGCCAGCAGTTTAAGACAGGGAAGCTCCTATAATTCACCCCTCCACTTT	CASSLRQGSSYNSPLHF
TRBV7-3	NA	TRBD2	TRBJ2-2	TGTGCCAGCAGCTTAGTAGCGGGGGGCACCGGGGAGCTGTTTTTT	CASSLVAGGTGELFF
TRBV7-9	many	NA	TRBJ1-2	TGTGCCAGCAGCTTACGGTCGGAGCCGGCAGGTGGTGGCTACACCTTC	CASSLRSEPAGGGYTF
TRBV5-1	NA	NA	TRBJ2-1	TGCGCCAGCAGCGTACTAGTGCCAGACAATGAGCAGTTCTTC	CASSVLVPDNEQFF
TRBV19	few	NA	TRBJ1-6	TGTGCCAGCACGGGGTTCTATAATTCACCCCTCCACTTT	CASTGFYNSPLHF
TRBV6-2/TRBV6-3	NA	NA	TRBJ2-1	TGTGCCAGCAGTTACGTTTACCTAGTCGACAATGAGCAGTTCTTC	CASSYVYLVDNEQFF
TRBV15	few	NA	TRBJ2-1	TGTGCCACCAGCAGAGCTGCCTCAGCGTACAATGAGCAGTTCTTC	CATSRAASAYNEQFF